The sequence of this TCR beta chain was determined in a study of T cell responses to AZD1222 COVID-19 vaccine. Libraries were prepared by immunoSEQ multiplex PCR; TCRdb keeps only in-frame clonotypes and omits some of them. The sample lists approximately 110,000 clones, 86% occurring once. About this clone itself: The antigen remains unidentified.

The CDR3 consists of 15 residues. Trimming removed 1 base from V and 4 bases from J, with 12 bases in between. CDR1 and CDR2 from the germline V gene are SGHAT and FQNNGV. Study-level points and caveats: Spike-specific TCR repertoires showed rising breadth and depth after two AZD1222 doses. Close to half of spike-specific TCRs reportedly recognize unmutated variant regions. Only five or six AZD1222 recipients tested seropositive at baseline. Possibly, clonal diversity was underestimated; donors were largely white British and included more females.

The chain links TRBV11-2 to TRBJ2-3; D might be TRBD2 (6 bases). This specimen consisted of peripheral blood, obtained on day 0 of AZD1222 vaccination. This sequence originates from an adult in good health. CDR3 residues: CASSLVGGYSDTQYF. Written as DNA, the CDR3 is TGTGCCAGCAGCTTAGTCGGGGGTTACTCAGATACGCAGTATTTT.